This TCR beta chain comes out of a study of shared clonotypes between healthy human individuals (dated by TCRdb to the early 2020s). Regarding the research as a whole: The cohort included three men and a couple of women between 18 and 49 years of age. Blood TCR repertoires of roughly five healthy adults were deeply sequenced to estimate repertoire size and the extent of clonotype sharing between individuals. Different laboratories and diverse techniques were used to prepare libraries and sequence TCR repertoires, to increase sequencing depth and limit assay-specific biases. For each donor, CD4 naive and CD4 memory were each run on three plates, CD8 naive on two plates, and CD8 memory on one plate. Leukapheresis yielded between about 0.9 and 9 billion PBMCs per donor. Findings and caveats that apply to the study as a whole: Only blood was sampled, and tissue TCR repertoires likely differ from those in blood. Pairwise subsampling indicated that sequencing depth was expected to affect the degree of clonotype sharing among donors. When four donors were compared, the shared fraction of clonotypes was around 5.1% for naive CD4, 3.5% to 4% for naive CD8, about 2.4% for memory CD4, and 0.35% to 0.4% for memory CD8. Rarefaction of sorted-subset datasets indicated incomplete sequencing despite the large sequencing depth. Compared with non-shared clonotypes, clonotypes shared by all four sorted-subset donors had higher generation probabilities. Because the study included a small number of donors, the genetic and exposure-history diversity represented was limited. Naive subsets generally had larger estimated clonotype richness than memory subsets.

V drops 3 bases and J drops 2 bases, leaving 20 bases in between. The CDR3 goes from the cysteine to the phenylalanine over 16 residues. Of all the DNA, just the CDR3 is kept, 48 bases in frame from base 1. CDR1 and CDR2 are read off the germline V gene as SQVTM and ANQGSEA. Healthy HIV-negative adults with no recently reported acute infections or vaccinations were included as donors. All donors were Caucasian adults living in Nashville, Tennessee, USA. The CD8 memory samples were a combination of magnetically selected CD45RO+ cells and CCR7-negative CD45RA+ effector memory (TemRA) cells. After blood collection by leukapheresis, PBMCs were isolated using Ficoll-Histopaque density gradient centrifugation and then cryopreserved in the vapor phase of liquid nitrogen. Analytical flow cytometry was used to check the purity and quantity of every magnetically sorted T cell population. Genomic DNA was isolated from every sorted fraction and measured by UV absorbance on a Nanodrop 2000c.

A remark on this clone: No cognate antigen has been identified for it. Base qualities were left out, and no much larger clone turns up one base away.

Using the deep immunoSEQ assay, multiplex PCR amplified TCR CDR3 regions from genomic DNA. Extracted genomic DNA from each cell subset was spread evenly across all wells of several immunoSEQ 96-well plates, with each plate serving as a replicate. Each replicate PCR for sorted subsets received around 200 ng genomic DNA, equal to some 32,000 T cell genomes. The purified libraries were quantified using a Qubit 3.0 fluorometer, sized with a Bioanalyzer 2100, and then quantified again using the KAPA Library Quantification kit. Every immunoSEQ 96-well plate was sequenced on a separate single-read 150-cycle Illumina NextSeq 550 flow cell. As for the authors' bioinformatics: Because the immunoSEQ output included only junctional sequences and no quality scores, the filtering could not be the same as the filtering used for full-length reads. To assign V/J genes and CDR3, sequences were annotated against IMGT germline references using PyIR, a Python wrapper for IgBLAST v1.9. Reads with weak V/J assignments (E-value above 1e-6), missing CDR3, stop codons, out-of-frame junctions, or ambiguous translated residues were removed. A V3J clonotype was defined by an identical inferred V gene, J gene, and CDR3 amino acid sequence. Percentage overlap between repertoires was calculated by dividing the number of shared unique clonotypes by the size of the smaller repertoire. Repertoire richness was assessed with RTK rarefaction, the Chao1 estimator, and Recon v2.1 estimates of unobserved clonotypes. Generation probabilities were computed with OLGA for all TCRbeta clonotypes obtained by the gDNA method from several donors. The table comes from immuneACCESS by way of TCRdb, which keeps in-frame sequences with V and J called. Part of the clones is missing from these tables; in studies checked, under half for an unresolved V gene and the rest for unknown reasons. V, J and clone size were drawn from that table, and D and trimming were deduced from the DNA. Present in this sample are approximately 99,000 clones, 68% of which were seen just once. The top ten hold 24% of the sample.

The source of this sequence is a young woman in good health. This receptor chain uses TRBV29-1 and TRBJ2-7; TRBD2 is perhaps the D gene, given 6 matching bases. The sample consisted of memory CD8+ T cells sorted from blood. The cell subset or site label of this sample denotes: CD45RO+ cells pooled with CCR7-negative TemRA cells. The CDR3 reads as follows: CSVERTGGEGTYEQYF. The DNA sequence is given as TGCAGCGTTGAGCGGACCGGGGGTGAAGGTACCTACGAGCAGTACTTC.